The present T cell receptor beta chain was sequenced within a study of blood T cell repertoires in COVID-19. For the study at large: The origin of the acute and convalescent COVID-19 samples was the United States, Italy and Spain. T cells, B-cell-depleted T cells, or PBMCs provided the cDNA or gDNA that served as material.

Original processing notes: Reference gene primers were amplified, and this amplification served to estimate nucleated cell counts. This table comes from immunoSEQ multiplex PCR, and its TCRdb copy is limited to in-frame clones, with some not included. The V and J calls and clone size were taken over from that table, and D and trimming were inferred from the DNA. Of 60,000 to 75,000 clones in the sample, about 85% were seen once. This clone has a handful of counts. CDR3 size: 14 residues. Germline V lookup: CDR1 LNHDA, CDR2 SQIVND (reference sequence). The chain links TRBV19 to TRBJ2-3, with a weak D call TRBD1 (7 bases). The sample was peripheral blood. This receptor was identified in a woman between 50 and 59 years old with COVID-19, enrolled during active disease. CDR3 DNA: TGTGCAGTACAAGGAGGGGGCCGCAGGGATACGCAGTATTTT. It encodes CAVQGGGRRDTQYF.